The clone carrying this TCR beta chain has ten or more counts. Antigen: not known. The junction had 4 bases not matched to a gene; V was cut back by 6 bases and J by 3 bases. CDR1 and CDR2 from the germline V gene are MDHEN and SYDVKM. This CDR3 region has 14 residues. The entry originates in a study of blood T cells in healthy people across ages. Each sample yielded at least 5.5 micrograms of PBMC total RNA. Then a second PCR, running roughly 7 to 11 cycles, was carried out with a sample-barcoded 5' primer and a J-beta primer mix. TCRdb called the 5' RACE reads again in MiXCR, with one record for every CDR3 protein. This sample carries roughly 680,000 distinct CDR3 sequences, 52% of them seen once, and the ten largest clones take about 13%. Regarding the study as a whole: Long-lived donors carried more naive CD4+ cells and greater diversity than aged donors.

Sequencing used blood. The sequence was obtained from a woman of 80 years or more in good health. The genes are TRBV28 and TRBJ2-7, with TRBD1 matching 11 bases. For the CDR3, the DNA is TGTGCCAGCAGGGGGGACAGGGGGTTCTACGAGCAGTACTTC. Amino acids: CASRGDRGFYEQYF.